This T cell receptor beta chain stems from a study of shared clonotypes between healthy human individuals. Points from the study as a whole: Relative to memory subsets, naive subsets generally showed larger estimated richness. Clonotypes that were shared across a handful of donors made up 4.5% to 5% of naive CD4 clonotypes.

Germline CDR1 and CDR2: SQVTM and ANQGSEA. CDR3 length equals 14 residues. V lost 4 bases, J lost 7 bases, and 10 bases stayed unmatched. Sequencing used immunoSEQ multiplex PCR; TCRdb keeps in-frame clones, though not all of them. The sample has about 2.5 million clones; roughly 90% are singletons. Of note for this clone: No antigen is known for it.

The receptor was isolated from a man younger than 30 in good health. Some clones in this sample may be carry-over from other donors' samples. Sequenced input: naive CD4+ T cells from PBMCs. Subset in this sample: CD45RA+ positively selected. The gene calls are TRBV29-1 and TRBJ2-5; TRBD1 matches 9 bases. CDR3 sequence: CSVGLGQGGGTQYF. Written as DNA, the CDR3 is TGCAGCGTTGGGCTGGGACAGGGTGGGGGGACCCAGTACTTC.